These T cell receptor beta chains were read from a single sample in a study of early stage breast cancer tumors. Here immunoSEQ multiplex PCR was the method, and the copy in TCRdb shows in-frame clones only, minus some. The table has about 48,000 clones, roughly four fifths seen once. Sequenced material: blood. The receptors derive from a person aged 45 to 59 with breast cancer. The CDR3 runs from the conserved cysteine through the conserved F or W. Each record gives: D gene, V gene, clone size, J gene, CDR3 DNA, CDR3 protein. D genes are given only for firm matches. A row's size may be missing; if present it is once, few, many or a size class.

d_gene: -; v_gene: TRBV7-8; abundance: -; j_gene: TRBJ1-1; CDR3nt: TGTGCCAGCAGATTCCAGGGGCGGACTGAAGCTTTCTTT; CDR3aa: CASRFQGRTEAFF
d_gene: -; v_gene: TRBV7-7; abundance: few; j_gene: TRBJ2-2; CDR3nt: TGTGCTAGCAGGCCGGGACTCGAGTCGGCCGGGGAGCTGTTTTTT; CDR3aa: CASRPGLESAGELFF
d_gene: -; v_gene: TRBV7-2; abundance: few; j_gene: TRBJ1-1; CDR3nt: TGTGCCAGCAGCTTAGTAGCAGGGAACACTGAAGCTTTCTTT; CDR3aa: CASSLVAGNTEAFF
d_gene: TRBD2; v_gene: TRBV5-1; abundance: few; j_gene: TRBJ2-5; CDR3nt: TGCGCCAGCAGCCAGGGGACTAGCGGGGGGAAGGAGACCCAGTACTTC; CDR3aa: CASSQGTSGGKETQYF
d_gene: -; v_gene: TRBV5-1; abundance: once; j_gene: TRBJ2-3; CDR3nt: TGCGCCAGCAGCTTGGAACAGAACACAGATACGCAGTATTTT; CDR3aa: CASSLEQNTDTQYF
d_gene: -; v_gene: TRBV6-5; abundance: -; j_gene: TRBJ1-1; CDR3nt: TGTGCCAGCAGTTACAACGGGGGAACTTTAGGCGCTGAAGCTTTCTTT; CDR3aa: CASSYNGGTLGAEAFF
d_gene: -; v_gene: TRBV14; abundance: -; j_gene: TRBJ1-1; CDR3nt: TGTGCCAGCAGCCAAGATTGGAGGACAGACGCTTTCTTT; CDR3aa: CASSQDWRTDAFF
d_gene: -; v_gene: TRBV2; abundance: -; j_gene: TRBJ2-2; CDR3nt: TGTGCCAGCGGGGGTCGGCGCACCGGGGAGCTGTTTTTT; CDR3aa: CASGGRRTGELFF
d_gene: -; v_gene: TRBV5-1; abundance: -; j_gene: TRBJ2-7; CDR3nt: TGCGCCAGCAGCTTGGAAGGCAGCACCTACGAGCAGTACTTC; CDR3aa: CASSLEGSTYEQYF
d_gene: -; v_gene: TRBV12-5; abundance: -; j_gene: TRBJ1-2; CDR3nt: TGTGCTAGTGGCCGTCCCCCGGAGGGTGGCTACACCTTC; CDR3aa: CASGRPPEGGYTF
d_gene: -; v_gene: TRBV10-3; abundance: -; j_gene: TRBJ2-7; CDR3nt: TGTGCCATCAGTCCAACCGGGACCTCCTACGAGCAGTACTTC; CDR3aa: CAISPTGTSYEQYF
d_gene: -; v_gene: TRBV6-5; abundance: -; j_gene: TRBJ1-2; CDR3nt: TGTGCCAGCAGAGAACCGACGTCTGGCTACACCTTC; CDR3aa: CASREPTSGYTF
d_gene: -; v_gene: TRBV28; abundance: -; j_gene: TRBJ2-5; CDR3nt: TGTGCCAGCAGTTTGGGTGGGGGGAGCGAGACCCAGTACTTC; CDR3aa: CASSLGGGSETQYF
d_gene: TRBD1; v_gene: TRBV7-9; abundance: -; j_gene: TRBJ2-2; CDR3nt: TGTGCCAGCAGCCCAGGACAGGTTCGGACCGGGGAGCTGTTTTTT; CDR3aa: CASSPGQVRTGELFF
d_gene: -; v_gene: TRBV21-1; abundance: -; j_gene: TRBJ2-1; CDR3nt: TGTGCCAGCAGCAAAGGGGTCGCGGGCGGGCCCAGCTCCTACAATGAGCAGTTCTTC; CDR3aa: CASSKGVAGGPSSYNEQFF
d_gene: -; v_gene: TRBV11-2; abundance: -; j_gene: TRBJ1-1; CDR3nt: TGTGCCAGCAGCTTAGCTGGGGGGGACACTGAAGCTTTCTTT; CDR3aa: CASSLAGGDTEAFF
d_gene: -; v_gene: TRBV7-3; abundance: -; j_gene: TRBJ2-7; CDR3nt: TGTGCCAGCAGCCAAGGTCCAGGGACCTACGAGCAGTACTTC; CDR3aa: CASSQGPGTYEQYF
d_gene: -; v_gene: TRBV10-3; abundance: -; j_gene: TRBJ1-5; CDR3nt: TGTGCCATCAGTGAGGGCCCTTATCAGCCCCAGCATTTT; CDR3aa: CAISEGPYQPQHF
d_gene: -; v_gene: TRBV28; abundance: -; j_gene: TRBJ2-5; CDR3nt: TGTGCCAGCAGTTTGGGGGGCCGGGAGACCCAGTACTTC; CDR3aa: CASSLGGRETQYF
d_gene: TRBD1; v_gene: TRBV5-5; abundance: -; j_gene: TRBJ1-6; CDR3nt: TGTGCCAGCAGCTTCGTCCGGGACAGGACCAATAATTCACCCCTCCACTTT; CDR3aa: CASSFVRDRTNNSPLHF
d_gene: TRBD2; v_gene: TRBV4-2; abundance: -; j_gene: TRBJ2-3; CDR3nt: TGTGCCAGCAGCCAAGAGGGTAGCGGGGGTGGAGATACGCAGTATTTT; CDR3aa: CASSQEGSGGGDTQYF
d_gene: TRBD1; v_gene: TRBV27; abundance: -; j_gene: TRBJ1-5; CDR3nt: TGTGCCAGCAGTGCCTACCAGGGGGCCTATCAGCCCCAGCATTTT; CDR3aa: CASSAYQGAYQPQHF
d_gene: TRBD2; v_gene: TRBV29-1; abundance: -; j_gene: TRBJ2-7; CDR3nt: TGCAGCGTTGCTCAGTCACTAGCGTTCTCCTACGAGCAGTACTTC; CDR3aa: CSVAQSLAFSYEQYF
d_gene: TRBD2; v_gene: TRBV18; abundance: -; j_gene: TRBJ2-2; CDR3nt: TGTGCCAGCTCAAACCACGCGGGACTACTAAGCACCGGGGAGCTGTTTTTT; CDR3aa: CASSNHAGLLSTGELFF
d_gene: -; v_gene: TRBV7-9; abundance: -; j_gene: TRBJ2-7; CDR3nt: TGTGCCAGCAGCCCCATTGGGGTCACACCCGAGCAGCAGTACTTC; CDR3aa: CASSPIGVTPEQQYF
d_gene: -; v_gene: TRBV5-1; abundance: -; j_gene: TRBJ2-7; CDR3nt: TGCGCCAGCAGCTCGACGGGGACCACCTACGAGCAGTACTTC; CDR3aa: CASSSTGTTYEQYF
d_gene: -; v_gene: TRBV2; abundance: -; j_gene: TRBJ2-1; CDR3nt: TGTGCCAGCAGTCGAACGGGGGGCCAAACCAATGAGCAGTTCTTC; CDR3aa: CASSRTGGQTNEQFF
d_gene: TRBD1; v_gene: TRBV19; abundance: -; j_gene: TRBJ1-4; CDR3nt: TGTGCCAGGACCCGGGACAGGGGGACCGAAAAACTGTTTTTT; CDR3aa: CARTRDRGTEKLFF
d_gene: TRBD2; v_gene: TRBV6-4; abundance: -; j_gene: TRBJ2-3; CDR3nt: TGTGCCAGCGGAAGCGGGGGGGCCGGAGATACGCAGTATTTT; CDR3aa: CASGSGGAGDTQYF
d_gene: -; v_gene: TRBV7-2; abundance: few; j_gene: TRBJ2-2; CDR3nt: TGTGCCAGCAGCTTAAATCACGCGGGATCCACCGGGGAGCTGTTTTTT; CDR3aa: CASSLNHAGSTGELFF
d_gene: -; v_gene: TRBV30; abundance: -; j_gene: TRBJ2-5; CDR3nt: TGTGCCTGGTCCGAGGGGCACCAAGAGACCCAGTACTTC; CDR3aa: CAWSEGHQETQYF
d_gene: -; v_gene: TRBV5-6; abundance: once; j_gene: TRBJ2-1; CDR3nt: TGTGCCAGCAGCTACGTGGAGACCTCCAATGAGCAGTTCTTC; CDR3aa: CASSYVETSNEQFF
d_gene: -; v_gene: TRBV5-1; abundance: -; j_gene: TRBJ1-1; CDR3nt: TGCGCCAGCAGCTCATTAGGGGTCAGGAACACTGAAGCTTTCTTT; CDR3aa: CASSSLGVRNTEAFF
d_gene: -; v_gene: TRBV6-6; abundance: -; j_gene: TRBJ2-1; CDR3nt: TGTGCCAGCGGCCAGGGGACCTACAATGAGCAGTTCTTC; CDR3aa: CASGQGTYNEQFF
d_gene: TRBD1; v_gene: TRBV7-2; abundance: -; j_gene: TRBJ1-2; CDR3nt: TGTGCCAGCAGCTTACAGGGGGGGAAAAGCTATGGCTACACCTTC; CDR3aa: CASSLQGGKSYGYTF
d_gene: TRBD2; v_gene: TRBV9; abundance: -; j_gene: TRBJ2-1; CDR3nt: TGTGCCAGCAGCGTAGTTGGGACTAGAACCCTCCCTGAGCAGTTCTTC; CDR3aa: CASSVVGTRTLPEQFF
d_gene: -; v_gene: TRBV27; abundance: -; j_gene: TRBJ1-5; CDR3nt: TGTGCCAGCAGTTTCGGCGGCACTGAGCCCCAGCATTTT; CDR3aa: CASSFGGTEPQHF
d_gene: TRBD1; v_gene: TRBV6-5; abundance: -; j_gene: TRBJ2-5; CDR3nt: TGTGCCAGCAGTTCCTACAGGGGGCAAGAGACCCAGTACTTC; CDR3aa: CASSSYRGQETQYF
d_gene: -; v_gene: TRBV13; abundance: once; j_gene: TRBJ1-1; CDR3nt: TGTGCCAGCAGCTCGCGGGGTTTCAGAGCTTTCTTT; CDR3aa: CASSSRGFRAFF
d_gene: -; v_gene: TRBV7-9; abundance: -; j_gene: TRBJ2-2; CDR3nt: TGTGCCAGCAGCCCCCGGGGGGCGGGGGCCTCCACCGGGGAGCTGTTTTTT; CDR3aa: CASSPRGAGASTGELFF
d_gene: TRBD1; v_gene: TRBV6-5; abundance: once; j_gene: TRBJ1-5; CDR3nt: TGTGCCAGCAGCCGACAGGGAGGGCAGCCCCAGCATTTT; CDR3aa: CASSRQGGQPQHF
d_gene: -; v_gene: TRBV9; abundance: -; j_gene: TRBJ1-1; CDR3nt: TGTGCCAGCAGCAAAGTGGGCGGTGCTCCCACTGAAGCTTTCTTT; CDR3aa: CASSKVGGAPTEAFF
d_gene: -; v_gene: TRBV19; abundance: -; j_gene: TRBJ2-7; CDR3nt: TGTGCCAGTAGTCTCAGGGCAGCCTACGAGCAGTACTTC; CDR3aa: CASSLRAAYEQYF
d_gene: -; v_gene: TRBV9; abundance: -; j_gene: TRBJ2-2; CDR3nt: TGTGCCAGCAGCCTAGGGCAGGGAAAAACCGGGGAGCTGTTTTTT; CDR3aa: CASSLGQGKTGELFF
d_gene: -; v_gene: TRBV18; abundance: -; j_gene: TRBJ1-2; CDR3nt: TGTGCCAGCTCACCACCACCGGAGGGGCAGGGCTACACCTTC; CDR3aa: CASSPPPEGQGYTF
d_gene: TRBD1; v_gene: TRBV7-9; abundance: -; j_gene: TRBJ2-7; CDR3nt: TGTGCCAGCAGCTTGGTAAGACAGGGGCGCGAGCAGTACTTC; CDR3aa: CASSLVRQGREQYF
d_gene: -; v_gene: TRBV18; abundance: once; j_gene: TRBJ2-5; CDR3nt: TGTGCCAGCTCACCAAGGGGGGACCAAGAGACCCAGTACTTC; CDR3aa: CASSPRGDQETQYF
d_gene: -; v_gene: TRBV10-3; abundance: -; j_gene: TRBJ1-5; CDR3nt: TGTGCCATCAGTACTCAGGGAGACAATCAGCCCCAGCATTTT; CDR3aa: CAISTQGDNQPQHF
d_gene: -; v_gene: TRBV28; abundance: -; j_gene: TRBJ2-3; CDR3nt: TGTGCCAGCAGCCAGCGACCCCCAGATACGCAGTATTTT; CDR3aa: CASSQRPPDTQYF
d_gene: -; v_gene: TRBV19; abundance: -; j_gene: TRBJ1-2; CDR3nt: TGTGCCAGTAGTATGCGGGGACTGGAGTATGGCTACACCTTC; CDR3aa: CASSMRGLEYGYTF
d_gene: -; v_gene: TRBV5-1; abundance: -; j_gene: TRBJ2-2; CDR3nt: TGCGCCAGCAGCGATGATAGCTTTGCCGGGGAGCTGTTTTTT; CDR3aa: CASSDDSFAGELFF
d_gene: -; v_gene: TRBV5-1; abundance: -; j_gene: TRBJ2-2; CDR3nt: TGCGCCAGCAGCTTTACGGGAGTGGAAACCGGGGAGCTGTTTTTT; CDR3aa: CASSFTGVETGELFF